This entry concerns a single T cell receptor beta chain. Its target is not known. The data were taken from a study of T cell responses to AZD1222 COVID-19 vaccine. Study results and limitations: Two doses of AZD1222 preceded a rise in Spike-specific TCR breadth and depth. In a largely white British group with more females than males, clonal diversity was possibly underestimated. The study reported that nearly half of spike-specific TCRs target unmutated variant regions.

V shed 11 bases and J shed 0 bases, with 17 bases lying between them. Germline-derived CDR1 and CDR2 are ENHRY and SYGVKD. This CDR3 comprises 14 residues. Measured with immunoSEQ multiplex PCR; TCRdb has only the in-frame clones, and not every one. The data hold fewer than 200,000 clones, with more than 70% observed a single time. The source material was peripheral blood, sampled 28 days after the second AZD1222 dose. V and J are TRBV10-3 and TRBJ2-7; the D gene is possibly TRBD2 (5 bases). This sequence originates from an adult who received the AZD1222 COVID-19 vaccine. The CDR3 reads CASYTGGSSYEQYF. The CDR3 DNA is TGTGCCTCCTACACCGGAGGAAGCTCCTACGAGCAGTACTTC.